The 30 T cell receptor beta chains below all came from one sample that was sequenced in a study of blood T cells in healthy people across ages (dated by TCRdb to about 2015). Library generation was performed with 5' RACE. The listed sequencing device is Illumina HiSeq 2500. A second roughly 7 to 11 cycle PCR used a sample-barcoded 5' primer and a J-beta primer mix. The raw public reads went through TCRdb reprocessing: fastp at Q25, MiXCR clone calling, in-frame beta chains kept. Records with the same CDR3 protein are collapsed into one entry carrying the most frequent genes and DNA. For this sample the table gives hundreds of thousands of distinct CDR3 sequences, of which around 36% were detected only once. The top ten clones comprise 13% of the sample. Specimen: blood. The receptor source for this set is a young man in good health.

On this clonotype: A read error may explain this, as a much larger clone is one base away. This rearrangement joins TRBV12-3 or TRBV12-4 to TRBJ2-7, with D unresolved. The DNA end is more similar to TRBJ2-5, so the J call may be wrong. The CDR3 is 12 residues long. CDR3 loop: CASSFRKGTQYF. DNA of the CDR3: TGTGCCAGCAGTTTCCGTAAAGGGACCCAGTACTTC.

This clonotype has just a few counts. DNA of the CDR3: TGCAGTGCTAGAACAAACAGGGGGCACCCCCAAGAGACCCAGTACTTC. Protein: CSARTNRGHPQETQYF. The chain has TRBV20-1 and TRBJ2-5; 9 bases line up with TRBD1. This CDR3 spans 16 amino acids. Germline V gives CDR1 DFQATT, CDR2 SNEGSKA (reference sequence). V was pared by 2 bases and J by 1 base, with 8 bases of the junction left unmatched.

This sequence joins TRBV20-1 and TRBJ2-7; D call uncertain. Trimming took off 3 bases at V and 3 bases at J, with 18 bases between the two ends. Germline V gene sequence: CDR1 DFQATT, CDR2 SNEGSKA (reference sequence). The length of the CDR3 is 15 residues. CDR3 region: CSASDGGEGGYEQYF. The CDR3 nucleotides are TGCAGTGCTAGTGACGGTGGCGAAGGTGGCTACGAGCAGTACTTC.

This clonotype was detected a few times. The CDR3 region has the DNA TGTGCCAGCAGTCGGACACACACGGAGTATTCACCCCTCCACTTT. It specifies CASSRTHTEYSPLHF. The chain couples TRBV6-5 to TRBJ1-6, with D perhaps TRBD1 (5 bases). The V gene lost 5 bases and the J gene lost 8 bases, with 16 bases spanning the gap. CDR3 size: 15 residues. From germline, CDR1 is MNHEY and CDR2 SVGAGI.

This chain joins TRBV10-3 and TRBJ1-5; D is unresolved. V was trimmed by 2 bases and J by 7 bases, leaving 12 bases between them. This CDR3 is 14 amino acids long. Per germline, CDR1 ENHRY and CDR2 SYGVKD. The DNA of the CDR3 is TGTGCCATCAGTGAGGCTCCGGGAGGCCAGCCCCAGCATTTT. This codes for CAISEAPGGQPQHF.

This sequence joins TRBV20-1 and TRBJ2-1, with unresolved D. The length of the CDR3 is 13 residues. CDR1 and CDR2 (germline): DFQATT, SNEGSKA (reference sequence). The V end was cut by 0 bases, the J end by 3 bases, with 6 bases between. CDR3 sequence (DNA): TGCAGTGCTAGAGACCCTAACTACAATGAGCAGTTCTTC. It specifies CSARDPNYNEQFF.

CDR3 nucleotide sequence: TGTGCCAGCAGCTTCGGGACAGGTGATGCGCAGTATTTT. Translated, it gives CASSFGTGDAQYF. The chain recombines TRBV5-6 with TRBJ2-3; 8 bases are shared with TRBD1. Germline loops: CDR1 SGHDT, CDR2 YYEEEE. The CDR3 has 13 residues. Trimming at V came to 2 bases and at J to 10 bases, leaving 6 bases not matched to a gene.

The chain joins TRBV3-1 to TRBJ1-1, with 7 bases fitting TRBD1. CDR1 is LGHDT, CDR2 YNNKEL, per germline (reference sequence). The CDR3 covers 16 residues. With 6 bases clipped from V and 0 bases from J, the junction kept 10 bases outside the gene matches. DNA for the CDR3: TGTGCCAGCAGATCGTCAGGGGGACCTATGAACACTGAAGCTTTCTTT. Its protein is CASRSSGGPMNTEAFF.

The rearrangement joins TRBV7-9 to TRBJ2-7, with 9 bases identical to TRBD1. The CDR3 extends over 15 amino acids. Looked up from germline, CDR1 is SEHNR and CDR2 is FQNEAQ (reference sequence). The V segment lost 4 bases and the J segment 10 bases; nucleotides outside the gene matches: 14. This CDR3 reads CASSSRDREEEAQYF. CDR3 DNA sequence: TGTGCCAGCAGCTCACGGGACAGGGAGGAAGAGGCCCAGTACTTC.

This clonotype came up a few times. J is TRBJ1-1 and V is TRBV5-1; 7 bases align to TRBD1. This CDR3 region has 16 residues. Germline assignment: CDR1 SGHRS and CDR2 YFSETQ. V was pared by 1 base and J by 2 bases, with 8 bases of the junction left unmatched. This CDR3 is CASSLWIQGTNTEAFF. DNA of the CDR3: TGCGCCAGCAGCTTGTGGATACAGGGGACCAACACTGAAGCTTTCTTT.

This clonotype was counted a few times. This chain links TRBV4-3 with TRBJ2-7; D unresolved. The CDR3 totals 14 residues. V was pared by 0 bases and J by 4 bases, with 10 bases between. Germline V gene sequence: CDR1 LGHNA, CDR2 YSLEER. The CDR3 nucleotides are TGCGCCAGCAGCCAAGATCTTGTGGGTTACGAGCAGTACTTC. Its translation is CASSQDLVGYEQYF.

This clonotype was seen a few times. This sequence joins TRBV5-1 and TRBJ2-2; TRBD1 might be the D (6 bases). Germline values: CDR1 SGHRS, CDR2 YFSETQ. The CDR3 loop spans 15 amino acids. Trimming pared 6 bases from V and 2 bases from J, leaving 14 bases between. Here the CDR3 reads CASTPEGGNTGELFF. The CDR3 nucleotides are TGCGCCAGCACTCCCGAAGGGGGAAACACCGGGGAGCTGTTTTTT.

As concerns this clonotype: Possible read error: a much larger clone is one base away. The genes are TRBV5-1 and TRBJ2-5; D remains ambiguous. Per the germline V gene, CDR1 is SGHRS and CDR2 is YFSETQ. Trimming pared 7 bases from V and 1 base from J, leaving 11 bases between. CDR3 length: 13 residues. CDR3 loop: CASSADFQETQYF. The CDR3 DNA reads as TGCGCCAGCTCTGCTGATTTCCAAGAGACCCAGTACTTC.

This chain links TRBV7-2 with TRBJ1-1; the match to TRBD1 covers 7 bases. Germline trimming cut 5 bases from V and 7 bases from J; bases unmatched to any gene: 10. The germline V gene encodes CDR1 SGHTA and CDR2 FQGNSA. The CDR3 is 14 amino acids. The CDR3: CASSPRDSGGEAFF. The CDR3 bases are TGTGCCAGCAGCCCCCGGGACAGTGGGGGTGAAGCTTTCTTT.

This chain connects TRBV7-8 to TRBJ1-2; 10 bases align to TRBD1. Looked up from germline, CDR1 is SGHVS and CDR2 is FQNEAQ. The CDR3 has 16 residues. The trim removed 1 base at V and 8 bases at J, leaving 10 bases unmatched. The CDR3 loop is CASSLVDGTGERGYTF. DNA for the CDR3: TGTGCCAGCAGCTTAGTCGACGGGACAGGGGAAAGGGGCTACACCTTC.

There are many counts of this clonotype. The junction and the germline gene differ at one end; a read error may be behind it. V gene TRBV7-2 combines with J gene TRBJ2-1; TRBD1 matches 10 bases. CDR3 length: 18 residues. Germline values: CDR1 SGHTA, CDR2 FQGNSA. Here the CDR3 DNA reads TGTGCCAGCAGATTAGGGATAGCTCTGGGGACAGGGGTAAATGAGCAGTTCTTC. This translates into CASRLGIALGTGVNEQFF. Filled out from reference TRBV7-2 and TRBJ2-1, the complete variable domain reads GAGVSQSPSNKVTEKGKDVELRCDPISGHTALYWYRQSLGQGLEFLIYFQGNSAPDKSGLPSDRFSAERTGGSVSTLTIQRTQQEDSAVYLCASRLGIALGTGVNEQFFGPGTRLTVL.

This clonotype was found many times. The J gene is TRBJ2-3, the V gene TRBV4-3; a weak D match, TRBD1 (6 bases). V lost 0 bases and J 4 bases, leaving 8 bases between the germline ends. Germline values: CDR1 LGHNA, CDR2 YSLEER. This CDR3 comprises 14 residues. CDR3 in DNA: TGCGCCAGCAGCCAAGACAGGGGACCAGATACGCAGTATTTT. Translated: CASSQDRGPDTQYF.

This clonotype was detected only a few times. The genes are TRBV20-1 and TRBJ2-7; 8 positions agree with TRBD1. Per the germline V gene, CDR1 is DFQATT and CDR2 is SNEGSKA (reference sequence). Trimming took 0 bases from V and 3 from J; bases not matched to a gene: 7. The CDR3 runs to 15 residues. The CDR3 here is CSARDSQGALYEQYF. The CDR3 DNA reads as TGCAGTGCTAGAGATTCCCAGGGGGCTCTCTACGAGCAGTACTTC.

The chain joins TRBV5-1 to TRBJ2-2, with 9 bases identical to TRBD2. This CDR3 spans 17 amino acids. After removal of 4 bases from V and 10 bases from J, the junction contained 17 bases not matched to a gene. Germline V CDR1 and CDR2: SGHRS, YFSETQ. The CDR3, as DNA: TGCGCCAGCAGCCACAATACAATAGCGGGGGTTCTAATGGAGCTGTTTTTT. Protein: CASSHNTIAGVLMELFF.

In this sample, this clonotype turned up a few times. The chain has TRBV4-3 and TRBJ1-4; 9 bases fit TRBD1. J was trimmed by 8 bases and V by 1 base; bases with no gene match: 8. The CDR3 is made up of 16 amino acids. Germline loops: CDR1 LGHNA, CDR2 YSLEER. The CDR3 DNA reads TGCGCCAGCAGCCAAGTGGCGACAGGGGGTAGGGAAAAACTGTTTTTT. It yields the protein CASSQVATGGREKLFF.

There are a few counts of this clonotype. Mismatch with germline at one junction end may stem from a read error. This rearrangement joins TRBV20-1 to TRBJ2-1; D unclear. This CDR3 has 12 residues. Germline V gene data show CDR1 as DFQATT and CDR2 as SNEGSKA (reference sequence). The CDR3: CSARDSNNEQFF. CDR3 sequence (DNA): TGCAGTGCCAGAGACTCGAACAATGAGCAGTTCTTC.

The chain links TRBV7-9 to TRBJ2-5, with 11 bases fitting TRBD1. The CDR3 covers 15 residues. The V segment lost 3 bases and the J segment 3 bases; nucleotides outside the gene matches: 3. The germline CDR1 and CDR2 sequences are SEHNR and FQNEAQ (reference sequence). The CDR3 spells CASSFWTGGEETQYF. The CDR3 region has the DNA TGTGCCAGCAGCTTTTGGACAGGGGGCGAAGAGACCCAGTACTTC. Together with reference TRBV7-9 and TRBJ2-5, the CDR3 gives the full variable domain: DTGVSQNPRHKITKRGQNVTFRCDPISEHNRLYWYRQTLGQGPEFLTYFQNEAQLEKSRLLSDRFSAERPKGSFSTLEIQRTEQGDSAMYLCASSFWTGGEETQYFGPGTRLLVL.

This clonotype was found once. Its ends do not fully match the called genes, so a read error is possible. The chain uses TRBV5-5 and TRBJ2-5; D may be TRBD1 (6 bases). Germline values: CDR1 SGHKS, CDR2 YYEKEE (reference sequence). The CDR3 covers 14 residues. Written as DNA, the CDR3 is TGTGCCGGCAGCTTAGGACAGTCTCAAGAGACCCAGTACTTC. Encoded protein: CAGSLGQSQETQYF.

On this clonotype itself: The junction differs from germline at one of its ends, possibly a read error. V gene TRBV12-3 or TRBV12-4 combines with J gene TRBJ1-6; D unclear. There are 14 residues in the CDR3. This CDR3 reads CANSSWADNSPLHF. The CDR3 DNA reads TGTGCCAACAGTTCCTGGGCCGATAATTCACCCCTCCACTTT.

As concerns this clonotype: Just one base apart from a much larger clone, this may be a read error. In this CDR3 the conserved last residue, phenylalanine or tryptophan, is missing, so a read error is likely. This chain links TRBV4-3 with TRBJ2-5; D is perhaps TRBD1 (6 bases). Near its end, the DNA agrees better with TRBJ2-7, so the J call may be wrong. Looked up from germline, CDR1 is LGHNA and CDR2 is YSLEER. The CDR3 totals 16 residues. The CDR3 loop reads CASSQDSAARGNEQYL. The CDR3 nucleotides are TGCGCCAGCAGCCAAGATTCAGCGGCCAGGGGTAACGAGCAGTACCTC.

Regarding this clonotype: It may be a read error: a sequence one base away is much more abundant. This chain uses TRBV20-1 with TRBJ1-5; 11 nucleotides agree with TRBD1. This CDR3 contains 14 residues. Per the germline V gene, CDR1 is DFQATT and CDR2 is SNEGSKA (reference sequence). V dropped 3 bases and J dropped 8; count of bases not matched to a gene: 6. As DNA, the CDR3 is TGCAGTGCTAGCCGGGACAGGGGGATTAAGCCCCAGCATTTT. Translation: CSASRDRGIKPQHF.

This clonotype turned up a few times. CDR3: CASSPDLVETQYF. The DNA for the CDR3 is TGTGCCAGCAGCCCGGACTTGGTAGAGACCCAGTACTTC. The chain combines TRBV11-2 with TRBJ2-5, with a tentative D call TRBD2 (5 bases). The CDR3 spans 13 residues. Germline V gene data show CDR1 as SGHAT and CDR2 as FQNNGV. V dropped 5 bases and J dropped 4 bases, with 11 bases sitting between them.

This clonotype was found many times. The chain carries TRBV7-2 and TRBJ2-5; a weak D match, TRBD2 (5 bases). There are 14 residues in the CDR3. Germline V gene lookup returns CDR1 SGHTA and CDR2 FQGNSA. Trimming pared 1 base from V and 3 bases from J, leaving 9 bases between. The CDR3 region is CASSLVGSEETQYF. DNA for the CDR3: TGTGCCAGCAGCTTAGTTGGTAGCGAAGAGACCCAGTACTTC.

This clonotype was seen repeatedly, ten times or more. This CDR3 reads CASSYSRSRGTYGYTF. The CDR3, as DNA: TGTGCCAGCAGTTACTCGAGGTCGCGAGGAACCTATGGCTACACCTTC. The rearrangement uses TRBV6-5 and TRBJ1-2; D remains unclear. Germline CDR1 MNHEY, CDR2 SVGAGI. V shed 0 bases and J shed 4 bases, with 15 bases lying between them. The CDR3 is made up of 16 amino acids.

This sequence joins TRBV5-1 and TRBJ2-5; TRBD2 matches at 8 bases. This CDR3 is built from 15 residues. The V gene's germline CDR1 is SGHRS and CDR2 YFSETQ. Trimming at V came to 7 bases and at J to 11 bases, leaving 19 bases not matched to a gene. CDR3: CASWTGSGADNEQYF. The CDR3 coding sequence is TGCGCCAGCTGGACGGGTAGCGGGGCCGACAATGAGCAGTACTTC.